The 11 T cell receptor beta chains given below trace back to one sample, sequenced in a study of T cells in Graves' hyperthyroidism and ophthalmopathy. Amplification targeted TCR beta CDR3 regions from RNA transcripts. HTBI primers were used for first-round RT-PCR of the TCR CDR3. TCRdb used MiXCR to reprocess the multiplex PCR reads, holding one entry per CDR3 protein. The data contain about 570,000 distinct CDR3 sequences, roughly 50% of them singletons. The sample comprised peripheral blood or thyroid tissue (not recorded which). The receptor source for this set is an adult woman with Graves' disease, either hyperthyroidism or ophthalmopathy (not recorded which).

Comments on this clonotype: One end of the junction fails to match germline, which may point to a read error. The rearrangement joins TRBV2 to TRBJ2-2, with TRBD2 matching 13 bases. Germline assignment: CDR1 SNHLY and CDR2 FYNNEI. The CDR3 spans 17 residues. CDR3 region: CASSSLGLAGDTGELIF. CDR3 in DNA: TGTGCCAGCAGTTCCCTCGGACTAGCGGGAGACACCGGGGAGCTGATTTTT.

In its sample, this clonotype was seen many times. This chain connects TRBV2 to TRBJ2-7; 11 bases map to TRBD1. Germline-derived CDR1 and CDR2 are SNHLY and FYNNEI. The CDR3 has 15 amino acids. Trimming took 10 bases from V and 1 from J; bases not matched to a gene: 9. CDR3: CATRGQGVISYEQYF. The DNA of the CDR3 is TGTGCCACCAGGGGACAGGGGGTAATATCCTACGAGCAGTACTTC.

In this sample, this clonotype turned up once. The germline gene is not matched at one end of the junction; a read error may be the cause. This chain links TRBV7-2 with TRBJ1-2; 7 nucleotides match TRBD1. The CDR3 is 16 residues long. Germline CDR1 reads SGHTA; CDR2 reads FQGNSA. The CDR3 nucleotides read TGCGCCAGCAGCCAAGGGGGCTCAGGGCTATACTATGGCTACACCTTC. It encodes CASSQGGSGLYYGYTF.

The chain combines TRBV7-2 with TRBJ2-7, with 7 bases that match TRBD1. This CDR3 is 14 amino acids long. V lost 5 bases and J lost 7; bases outside the gene matches: 11. Per the germline V gene, CDR1 is SGHTA and CDR2 is FQGNSA. CDR3 nucleotide sequence: TGTGCCAGCAGCCCCGGACAGGTGCTTTGGGAGCAGTACTTC. As protein: CASSPGQVLWEQYF.

This clonotype was counted many times. This chain links TRBV29-1 with TRBJ1-1; D might be TRBD1 (6 bases). Germline V lookup: CDR1 SQVTM, CDR2 ANQGSEA. V dropped 5 bases and J dropped 0 bases, with 10 bases sitting between them. This CDR3 is built from 13 residues. CDR3: CSVRQVLNTEAFF. Written as DNA, the CDR3 is TGCAGCGTTCGACAGGTTCTGAACACTGAAGCTTTCTTT.

This clonotype was detected many times. The chain combines TRBV7-9 with TRBJ1-2; 12 nucleotides agree with TRBD1. The V and J ends lost 2 bases and 4 bases, in that order; junction bases with no gene match: 2. Germline V gene sequence: CDR1 SEHNR, CDR2 FQNEAQ (reference sequence). The CDR3 extends over 15 amino acids. The CDR3 nucleotides read TGTGCCAGCAGCTTATGGGGACAGGGGGCCTATGGCTACACCTTC. Its translation is CASSLWGQGAYGYTF.

This clonotype was counted many times. The V and J genes are TRBV5-6 and TRBJ1-1, with D tentatively TRBD1 (6 bases). Germline V gene sequence: CDR1 SGHDT, CDR2 YYEEEE. The CDR3 runs to 14 residues. The V end was cut by 10 bases, the J end by 1 base, with 17 bases between. CDR3 DNA: TGTGCCTCCGGGACACGGACAGCGAACACTGAAGCTTTCTTT. This gives the protein CASGTRTANTEAFF.

Comments on this clonotype: It may be a read error: a sequence one base away is much more abundant. CDR3 bases: TGTGCCAGCAGCTTGGGGCACAGGGGGCGGGGCGAGCAGTACTTC. Amino acids: CASSLGHRGRGEQYF. The chain recombines TRBV5-5 with TRBJ2-7, with 9 bases aligning to TRBD1. The V gene end was trimmed by 0 bases and the J gene end by 6 bases; junction bases not matched to a gene: 7. The CDR3 sequence is 15 residues long. Per the germline V gene, CDR1 is SGHKS and CDR2 is YYEKEE (reference sequence).

The V call is TRBV7-9, the J call TRBJ1-2; no reliable D call. CDR1 is SEHNR, CDR2 FQNEAQ, per germline (reference sequence). Trimming pared 4 bases from V and 7 bases from J, leaving 10 bases between. CDR3 length: 12 amino acids. The CDR3 nucleotides are TGTGCCAGCAGCTCCCTGGGAGGTGGCTACACCTTC. This gives the protein CASSSLGGGYTF.

This chain connects TRBV10-3 to TRBJ2-7; 12 bases align to TRBD1. This CDR3 is built from 14 residues. Germline CDR1 reads ENHRY; CDR2 reads SYGVKD. V trimming: 6 bases; J trimming: 6 bases; junction bases outside the gene matches: 6. CDR3: CAIRTGTGGGEQYF. The CDR3 DNA follows: TGTGCCATCAGGACCGGGACAGGGGGCGGCGAGCAGTACTTC.

The table lists this clonotype with a few counts. V and J are TRBV7-9 and TRBJ1-1; no firm D call. Per the germline V gene, CDR1 is SEHNR and CDR2 is FQNEAQ (reference sequence). The CDR3 has 13 amino acids. The V end lost 5 bases, the J end lost 5 bases, and 12 bases lay between the germline ends. This chain's CDR3 is CASSQSMRTEAFF. The CDR3 bases are TGTGCCAGCAGCCAATCGATGAGAACTGAAGCTTTCTTT.